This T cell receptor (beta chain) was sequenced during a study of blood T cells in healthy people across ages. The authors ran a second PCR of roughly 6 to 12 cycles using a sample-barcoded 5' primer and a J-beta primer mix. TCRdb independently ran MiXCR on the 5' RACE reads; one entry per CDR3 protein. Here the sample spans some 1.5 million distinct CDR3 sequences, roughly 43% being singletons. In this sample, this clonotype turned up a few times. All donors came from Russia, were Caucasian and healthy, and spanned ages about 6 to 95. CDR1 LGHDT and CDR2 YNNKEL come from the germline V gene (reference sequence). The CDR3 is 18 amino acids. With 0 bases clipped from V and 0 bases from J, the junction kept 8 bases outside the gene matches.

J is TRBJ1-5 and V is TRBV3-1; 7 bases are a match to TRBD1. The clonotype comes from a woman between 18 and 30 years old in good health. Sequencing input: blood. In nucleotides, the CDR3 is TGTGCCAGCAGCCAAGATCCAGGGGGGACTTATAGCAATCAGCCCCAGCATTTT. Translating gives CASSQDPGGTYSNQPQHF.